This is a list of T cell receptor beta chains from one sample in a study of cytomegalovirus exposure and HLA in healthy donors. Generated by immunoSEQ multiplex PCR, the TCRdb table keeps only in-frame clones and is missing some. The table lists approximately 230,000 clones, less than 90% of them singletons. The sample taken for sequencing was PBMCs. These receptors originate from a man between 18 and 29 years old in good health and CMV-seropositive. Each CDR3 is given with its conserved first and last residue. Each record gives: J gene, V gene, clone size, D gene, CDR3 DNA, CDR3 protein. A D gene is named only where the DNA matches it firmly. The listing skips clone size in some rows; elsewhere it reads once, few, many or a size class.

TRBJ1-5,TRBV28,NA,NA,TGTGCCAGCAGCTCCCGAGACCCAATTGAGCAGCCCCAGCATTTT,CASSSRDPIEQPQHF
TRBJ2-7,TRBV6-5,NA,NA,TGTGCCAGCAGTCCTACAGGGCTCCCCTACGAGCAGTACTTC,CASSPTGLPYEQYF
TRBJ1-3,TRBV2,NA,NA,TGTGCCAGCAGGCAAGGACATCGGGGAAACACCATATATTTT,CASRQGHRGNTIYF
TRBJ2-3,TRBV10-3,few,NA,TGTGCCATCAGGGAGGGGGGTACAGATACGCAGTATTTT,CAIREGGTDTQYF
TRBJ2-7,TRBV2,NA,TRBD2,TGTGCCAGCAGCCCGGGACTAGCGGAGACCGATTACGAGCAGTACTTC,CASSPGLAETDYEQYF
TRBJ2-7,TRBV5-1,NA,NA,TGCGCCAGCAGCCGACCGAAACCACCAGGTGTTAGTGACGAGCAGTACTTC,CASSRPKPPGVSDEQYF
TRBJ2-3,TRBV11-2,NA,TRBD2,TGTGCCAGCAGCTTAGGACTAGCGGGACCGCTGCAGTATTTT,CASSLGLAGPLQYF
TRBJ1-2,TRBV11-2,NA,NA,TGTGCCAGCAGCTTAGTAGAACAGGGTTTTGGCTACACCTTC,CASSLVEQGFGYTF
TRBJ2-7,TRBV28,NA,TRBD1,TGTGCCAGCAGTTCGAAGGGGTGGACAGGGCCCGCCTACGAGCAGTACTTC,CASSSKGWTGPAYEQYF
TRBJ2-7,TRBV5-6,NA,NA,TGTGCCAGCAGCTTGGCAACCACCGGGACGGCCGTTCACGAGCAGTACTTC,CASSLATTGTAVHEQYF
TRBJ2-7,TRBV15,NA,NA,TGTGCCACCAGCAGAGTACCGGCTTTCTACGAGCAGTACTTC,CATSRVPAFYEQYF
TRBJ2-2,TRBV15,once,NA,TGTGCCACCCCTGGACGGACGAACACCGGGGAGCTGTTTTTT,CATPGRTNTGELFF
TRBJ1-2,TRBV28,NA,NA,TGTGCCAGCAGTTTGCGAACTAACTATGGCTACACCTTC,CASSLRTNYGYTF
TRBJ2-3,TRBV4-3,NA,TRBD2,TGCGCCAGCAGCCAAGATAGGGAAGCGGGAGCAGATACGCAGTATTTT,CASSQDREAGADTQYF
TRBJ2-3,TRBV25-1,NA,NA,TGTGCCAGCAGTGGGGGTTCCGGATCGCAGTATTTT,CASSGGSGSQYF
TRBJ2-1,TRBV20-1,NA,NA,TGCAGTGCGCGTCTCGGGTGGCAGTTCTTC,CSARLGWQFF
TRBJ2-7,TRBV14,NA,NA,TGTGCCAGCAGCCAAGGACCCCCAGGGGTTGACTACGAGCAGTACTTC,CASSQGPPGVDYEQYF
TRBJ2-7,TRBV6-5,NA,TRBD1,TGTGCCAGCAGTTACGCTCCCAGACAGGGATCCTACGAGCAGTACTTC,CASSYAPRQGSYEQYF
TRBJ1-1,TRBV10-3,NA,NA,TGTGCCATCAGTGAGGGCCTAAGGACTGAAGCTTTCTTT,CAISEGLRTEAFF
TRBJ2-7,TRBV7-9,NA,TRBD2,TGTGCCAGCAGCCCCTTAGCGGGCGGCTCCTACGAGCAGTACTTC,CASSPLAGGSYEQYF
TRBJ2-2,TRBV30,NA,TRBD2,TGTGCCTGGACGGGGACTAGCGGGCGGGAGCTGTTTTTT,CAWTGTSGRELFF
TRBJ2-1,TRBV27,NA,TRBD2,TGTGCCAGCAGTTTATCCCGACTAGCGGGGTACTCCTACAATGAGCAGTTCTTC,CASSLSRLAGYSYNEQFF
TRBJ1-1,TRBV5-6,NA,NA,TGTGCCAGCACCCGCCCCCCCCGAAACACTGAAGCTTTCTTT,CASTRPPRNTEAFF
TRBJ2-1,TRBV5-1,NA,NA,TGCGCCAGCAGCGTTGGGAACAGGGTAGGGTACAATGAGCAGTTCTTC,CASSVGNRVGYNEQFF
TRBJ1-2,TRBV10-3,NA,NA,TGTGCCATCAGTGAGACCGGTGACGGTGGCTACACCTTC,CAISETGDGGYTF
TRBJ2-3,TRBV5-1,NA,NA,TGCGCCAGCAGCTTGCTCAGGGGAGATACGCAGTATTTT,CASSLLRGDTQYF
TRBJ2-3,TRBV29-1,once,NA,TGCAGCGCAGGACGGTTACTAAGCACAGATACGCAGTATTTT,CSAGRLLSTDTQYF
TRBJ1-1,TRBV4-2,NA,NA,TGTGCCAGCAGCCGAGGGGACCCGGGCGGGGACACTGAAGCTTTCTTT,CASSRGDPGGDTEAFF
TRBJ2-1,TRBV29-1,NA,NA,TGCAGCGTCCAACCGTCTCCCTTGTACTCCTACAATGAGCAGTTCTTC,CSVQPSPLYSYNEQFF
TRBJ2-2,TRBV27,NA,NA,TGTGCCAGCAGTTTAGGACTATCAACCGGGGAGCTGTTTTTT,CASSLGLSTGELFF
TRBJ2-7,TRBV7-2,NA,NA,TGTGCCAGCAGCGCCGGGACGCGTTCCTACGAGCAGTACTTC,CASSAGTRSYEQYF
TRBJ1-2,TRBV9,once,NA,TGTGCCAGCAGCGCTGGGGTTATCGTTAACTATGGCTACACCTTC,CASSAGVIVNYGYTF
TRBJ2-5,TRBV19,NA,NA,TGTGCCAGTAGTATTGGGTTTAGGGAGACCCAGTACTTC,CASSIGFRETQYF
TRBJ2-1,TRBV5-5,NA,TRBD2,TGTGCCAGCAGCCCGAGCGGGAGAAGCAGCAATGAGCAGTTCTTC,CASSPSGRSSNEQFF
TRBJ2-5,TRBV29-1,NA,TRBD1,TGCAGCGTGAAGGCTGACAGGGTAGGTCAAGAGACCCAGTACTTC,CSVKADRVGQETQYF
TRBJ2-1,TRBV5-1,NA,NA,TGCGCCAGCAGCTTGGCCAATAGCGGTAGCTCCTACAATGAGCAGTTCTTC,CASSLANSGSSYNEQFF
TRBJ2-1,TRBV12-5,NA,TRBD2,TGTGCTAGTGGTTTGGGGGACTACGGGAATGAGCAGTTCTTC,CASGLGDYGNEQFF
TRBJ2-3,TRBV5-4,NA,NA,TGTGCCAGCAGCTTGGCAGCGGCAGATACGCAGTATTTT,CASSLAAADTQYF
TRBJ2-1,TRBV10-3,NA,NA,TGTGCCATCAGTGAGTCGACTCTTTCGGGGGCTGAGCAGTTCTTC,CAISESTLSGAEQFF
TRBJ2-7,TRBV5-1,once,TRBD2,TGCGCCAGCAGCCCCTGGGGACTAGCGGGAGACGCCTACGAGCAGTACTTC,CASSPWGLAGDAYEQYF
TRBJ1-1,TRBV18,NA,NA,TGTGCCAGCTCACCTGAAACTGAAGCTTTCTTT,CASSPETEAFF
TRBJ1-4,TRBV4-1,NA,NA,TGCGCCAGCAGCCACAATGAAAAACTGTTTTTT,CASSHNEKLFF
TRBJ2-2,TRBV5-1,once,TRBD1,TGCGCCAGCAGCTTAGGGACAGGCTACACCGGGGAGCTGTTTTTT,CASSLGTGYTGELFF
TRBJ2-1,TRBV28,NA,NA,TGTGCCAGCAGTGTACATGGACGGGTATTCAACAATGAGCAGTTCTTC,CASSVHGRVFNNEQFF
TRBJ2-2,TRBV10-3,NA,NA,TGTGCCATCCGAAATAGAGCGAACACCGGGGAGCTGTTTTTT,CAIRNRANTGELFF